The rows below give T cell receptor beta chains drawn from one sample of a study of blood T cells in healthy people across ages. MiXCR, run by TCRdb on the 5' RACE reads, gives a single entry per CDR3 protein. Among approximately 1.5 million distinct CDR3 sequences listed, under 55% were seen once. Sequenced: blood. These receptors were taken from a woman under 30 in good health. Each CDR3 is given with its conserved first and last residue. A D gene is named only where the DNA matches it firmly. Some rows have no size entry. The others give once, few or many, or a class for an expanded clone.

D gene: TRBD2; clone size: .; J gene: TRBJ2-2; V gene: TRBV7-2; CDR3 protein: CASSLVPQREITGELFF; CDR3 DNA: TGTGCCAGCAGCTTAGTCCCGCAGCGGGAGATCACCGGGGAGCTGTTTTTT
D gene: TRBD2; clone size: few; J gene: TRBJ2-3; V gene: TRBV6-5; CDR3 protein: CASSYWASGSLSTDTQYF; CDR3 DNA: TGTGCCAGCAGTTACTGGGCTAGCGGGAGCCTCAGCACAGATACGCAGTATTTT
D gene: .; clone size: .; J gene: TRBJ1-5; V gene: TRBV18; CDR3 protein: CASSPGLGSQPQHF; CDR3 DNA: TGTGCCAGCTCACCTGGGCTGGGTAGTCAGCCCCAGCATTTT
D gene: .; clone size: few; J gene: TRBJ1-5; V gene: TRBV4-1; CDR3 protein: CASSQASNQPQHF; CDR3 DNA: TGTGCCAGCAGCCAAGCTAGCAATCAGCCCCAGCATTTT
D gene: .; clone size: once; J gene: TRBJ2-3; V gene: TRBV29-1; CDR3 protein: CSVEGEADTQYF; CDR3 DNA: TGCAGCGTTGAAGGCGAGGCCGATACGCAGTATTTT
D gene: TRBD2; clone size: .; J gene: TRBJ2-1; V gene: TRBV29-1; CDR3 protein: CSVDGTSGRQIRVYNEQFF; CDR3 DNA: TGCAGCGTAGACGGGACTAGCGGGAGACAGATAAGGGTTTACAATGAGCAGTTCTTC
D gene: .; clone size: .; J gene: TRBJ2-1; V gene: TRBV19; CDR3 protein: CASSISADNEQFF; CDR3 DNA: TGTGCCAGTAGTATCTCCGCGGACAATGAGCAGTTCTTC
D gene: .; clone size: few; J gene: TRBJ2-1; V gene: TRBV28; CDR3 protein: CASSPVRAADNEQFF; CDR3 DNA: TGTGCCAGCAGTCCAGTACGAGCGGCTGACAATGAGCAGTTCTTC
D gene: .; clone size: many; J gene: TRBJ1-2; V gene: TRBV4-3; CDR3 protein: CASSQSPNYGYTF; CDR3 DNA: TGCGCCAGCAGCCAATCGCCTAACTATGGCTACACCTTC
D gene: .; clone size: few; J gene: TRBJ1-2; V gene: TRBV6-5; CDR3 protein: CASTMGLANYGYTF; CDR3 DNA: TGTGCCAGCACCATGGGTCTAGCTAACTATGGCTACACCTTC
D gene: TRBD1; clone size: .; J gene: TRBJ1-4; V gene: TRBV7-2; CDR3 protein: CASSVQGVEGEKLFF; CDR3 DNA: TGTGCCAGCAGCGTACAGGGGGTAGAAGGCGAAAAACTGTTTTTT
D gene: TRBD1; clone size: .; J gene: TRBJ2-7; V gene: TRBV9; CDR3 protein: CASSATGDNEQYF; CDR3 DNA: TGTGCCAGCAGCGCCACAGGGGATAATGAGCAGTACTTC
D gene: TRBD2; clone size: .; J gene: TRBJ2-1; V gene: TRBV29-1; CDR3 protein: CSVPGLAGHNEQFF; CDR3 DNA: TGCAGCGTCCCAGGACTAGCGGGGCACAATGAGCAGTTCTTC
D gene: .; clone size: .; J gene: TRBJ2-7; V gene: TRBV12-3/TRBV12-4; CDR3 protein: CASSSSRGIFLTYEQYF; CDR3 DNA: TGTGCCAGCAGTTCGTCCCGGGGCATTTTCTTAACCTACGAGCAGTACTTC
D gene: .; clone size: .; J gene: TRBJ2-7; V gene: TRBV7-9; CDR3 protein: CASSPRDRCEQYF; CDR3 DNA: TGTGCCAGCAGCCCCAGGGATAGGTGCGAGCAGTACTTC
D gene: .; clone size: few; J gene: TRBJ2-6; V gene: TRBV4-3; CDR3 protein: CASSQGTIPGANVLTF; CDR3 DNA: TGCGCCAGCAGCCAAGGGACAATCCCTGGGGCCAACGTCCTGACTTTC
D gene: TRBD1; clone size: .; J gene: TRBJ2-1; V gene: TRBV7-6; CDR3 protein: CASSLLGQGADEQFF; CDR3 DNA: TGTGCCAGCAGCTTATTGGGACAGGGTGCGGATGAGCAGTTCTTC
D gene: .; clone size: .; J gene: TRBJ1-4; V gene: TRBV28; CDR3 protein: CASSRTGEWLTTNEKLFF; CDR3 DNA: TGTGCCAGCAGCCGCACGGGGGAATGGCTTACAACTAATGAAAAACTGTTTTTT
D gene: .; clone size: few; J gene: TRBJ2-1; V gene: TRBV6-5; CDR3 protein: CASRLGRNEQFF; CDR3 DNA: TGTGCCAGCAGATTGGGACGGAATGAGCAGTTCTTC
D gene: .; clone size: few; J gene: TRBJ2-3; V gene: TRBV7-2; CDR3 protein: CASSQIADINTQYF; CDR3 DNA: TGTGCCAGCAGCCAAATAGCGGATATAAATACGCAGTATTTT
D gene: TRBD1; clone size: few; J gene: TRBJ2-7; V gene: TRBV6-6; CDR3 protein: CASSYGDSLMSSYEQYF; CDR3 DNA: TGTGCCAGCAGTTATGGGGACAGCCTGATGAGCTCCTACGAGCAGTACTTC
D gene: .; clone size: .; J gene: TRBJ1-1; V gene: TRBV30; CDR3 protein: CAWSAYLSNTEAFF; CDR3 DNA: TGTGCCTGGAGTGCGTACCTTTCGAACACTGAAGCTTTCTTT
D gene: TRBD1; clone size: .; J gene: TRBJ2-2; V gene: TRBV6-6; CDR3 protein: CASSNQGARGTGELFF; CDR3 DNA: TGTGCCAGCAGCAACCAGGGGGCGCGCGGCACCGGGGAGCTGTTTTTT
D gene: TRBD2; clone size: .; J gene: TRBJ2-7; V gene: TRBV5-8; CDR3 protein: CASSFASPGLGVYEQYF; CDR3 DNA: TGTGCCAGCAGCTTCGCCTCCCCGGGACTAGGGGTGTACGAGCAGTACTTC